This TCR beta chain was identified during a study of regulatory T cells in long-lasting Graves disease. General observations from the study: TRBV28, TRBJ1-2 and TRBJ2-5 emerged as the favored segments in persistent disease.

Germline CDR1 reads MNHEY; CDR2 reads SMNVEV (reference sequence). CDR3 size: 15 residues. V dropped 6 bases and J dropped 8; count of bases not matched to a gene: 14. With iRepertoire HTBI primers and Arm-PCR of CDR3 regions, TCR beta libraries were built. TCRdb reprocessed the multiplex PCR reads via MiXCR and lists one record per CDR3 protein. The table lists under 800,000 distinct CDR3 sequences, about 16% of them singletons. Time point reported: newly diagnosed GD, antithyroid drugs for less than 3 months. Preparation of the TCR library used RNA extracted from PBMCs. Concerning this clonotype itself: The antigen is undetermined.

These records were also assigned to another study, of T cells in Graves' hyperthyroidism and ophthalmopathy. From that second work: In the first-round RT-PCR of the TCR CDR3, the HTBI primer set was used.

V usage is TRBV27 and J usage is TRBJ2-5; TRBD2 agrees at 8 bases. Sequenced here: peripheral blood mononuclear cells (PBMCs), sampled at new diagnosis, from a patient treated with antithyroid drugs. This TCR was sampled from a woman in her thirties with Graves disease. The DNA of the CDR3 is TGTGCCAGCAGCCTCACTAGCGGCGCTCAGTCAACCCAGTACTTC. Translating it yields CASSLTSGAQSTQYF.